This entry is about one T cell receptor (beta chain). These data originate in a study of blood T cell repertoires in COVID-19. The V segment lost 0 bases and the J segment 5 bases; nucleotides outside the gene matches: 6. Germline V gene sequence: CDR1 ENHRY, CDR2 SYGVKD. This CDR3 has 16 residues. Assay used: immunoSEQ multiplex PCR; TCRdb lists only in-frame clones, some missing. The table lists nearly 110,000 clones, around 90% of them singletons. Sequenced: peripheral blood. The V and J genes are TRBV10-3 and TRBJ2-3, with 9 bases matching TRBD1. The clonotype originates from a man aged 35-49 years with active or convalescent COVID-19. DNA of the CDR3: TGTGCCATCAGTGAGTCGGGGACAGGGCTGGGAGATACGCAGTATTTT. This gives the protein CAISESGTGLGDTQYF.